Below are 21 T cell receptor beta chains sequenced from a single sample in a study of T cells in localized non-small cell lung cancer. Assay: immunoSEQ multiplex PCR; the TCRdb copy retains only in-frame clones and omits some. The repertoire includes tens of thousands of clones, 82% of them detected once, and 15% to 20% sits in the top ten. The source material was peripheral blood, sampled before any cancer treatment. These receptor sequences come from a male donor aged 60 or over with stage III squamous cell lung carcinoma.

The chain joins TRBV7-2 to TRBJ1-1; 7 bases are shared with TRBD1. V dropped 1 base and J dropped 4; count of bases not matched to a gene: 6. There are 15 residues in the CDR3. The V gene's germline CDR1 is SGHTA and CDR2 FQGNSA. CDR3 DNA sequence: TGTGCCAGCAGCTTAGAGGGGGCGCTGGCCACTGAAGCTTTCTTT. Protein sequence: CASSLEGALATEAFF. The whole variable domain, filled in from reference TRBV7-2 and TRBJ1-1, reads GAGVSQSPSNKVTEKGKDVELRCDPISGHTALYWYRQSLGQGLEFLIYFQGNSAPDKSGLPSDRFSAERTGGSVSTLTIQRTQQEDSAVYLCASSLEGALATEAFFGQGTRLTVV.

The table lists this clone with a count of one. The chain links TRBV7-2 to TRBJ1-1; TRBD1 matches 7 bases. V shed 1 base and J 10 bases; nucleotides not matched to a gene: 15. CDR3 size: 16 residues. Germline values: CDR1 SGHTA, CDR2 FQGNSA. The CDR3 DNA reads TGTGCCAGCAGCTTAGGCAGGGGGACGGGCCCCGGGGGAGCTTTCTTT. Amino acid sequence: CASSLGRGTGPGGAFF.

The rearrangement joins TRBV7-6 to TRBJ2-1; 9 nucleotides align to TRBD2. The length of the CDR3 is 17 residues. Germline lookup yields CDR1 SGHVS and CDR2 FNYEAQ. V was pared by 2 bases and J by 0 bases, with 5 bases of the junction left unmatched. CDR3 nucleotide sequence: TGTGCCAGCAGCTTATTCTTTAGCGGGAGCTCCTACAATGAGCAGTTCTTC. Translation: CASSLFFSGSSYNEQFF.

This sequence joins TRBV7-6 and TRBJ1-1; the D gene is possibly TRBD1 (5 bases). Germline V gene sequence: CDR1 SGHVS, CDR2 FNYEAQ. Trimming took 6 bases from V and 6 from J, leaving 14 bases between them. The CDR3 covers 13 residues. CDR3 bases: TGTGCCAGCAGTGCACCGGGACGACCTGAAGCTTTCTTT. Its protein is CASSAPGRPEAFF.

This chain links TRBV7-3 with TRBJ2-3; D gene uncertain. CDR3 size: 17 residues. Germline V CDR1 and CDR2: SGHTA, FQGTGA. V shed 3 bases and J shed 0 bases, with 16 bases lying between them. CDR3 nucleotides: TGTGCCAGCAGCTTGACTGGACCTGCCCCTAGCACAGATACGCAGTATTTT. Its translation is CASSLTGPAPSTDTQYF. Full variable domain (missing parts from reference TRBV7-3 and TRBJ2-3): GAGVSQTPSNKVTEKGKYVELRCDPISGHTALYWYRQSLGQGPEFLIYFQGTGAADDSGLPNDRFFAVRPEGSVSTLKIQRTERGDSAVYLCASSLTGPAPSTDTQYFGPGTRLTVL.

This chain links TRBV11-2 with TRBJ2-1, with 7 bases fitting TRBD2. V was pared by 1 base and J by 0 bases, with 3 bases of the junction left unmatched. The CDR3 totals 16 residues. Germline loops: CDR1 SGHAT, CDR2 FQNNGV. For the CDR3, the DNA is TGTGCCAGCAGCTTAGCCGGGGGGAGCTCCTACAATGAGCAGTTCTTC. This translates into CASSLAGGSSYNEQFF.

The chain joins TRBV7-9 to TRBJ2-3; TRBD2 matches at 12 bases. The CDR3 loop spans 16 amino acids. Germline trimming cut 1 base from V and 3 bases from J; bases unmatched to any gene: 2. Germline lookup yields CDR1 SEHNR and CDR2 FQNEAQ (reference sequence). The CDR3 coding sequence is TGTGCCAGCAGCTTAGGAACTAGCGGGAGGACAGATACGCAGTATTTT. It is translated as CASSLGTSGRTDTQYF.

The chain employs TRBV5-4 and TRBJ2-2; D perhaps matches TRBD1 (6 bases). The CDR3 sequence is 14 residues long. Germline assignment: CDR1 SGHNT and CDR2 YYREEE (reference sequence). V shed 3 bases and J shed 6 bases, with 12 bases lying between them. CDR3 bases: TGTGCCAGCAGCTCCTACAGGGTCCCCGGGGAGCTGTTTTTT. It is translated as CASSSYRVPGELFF. The full variable domain, in which reference TRBV5-4 and TRBJ2-2 provide the parts outside the CDR3, is ETGVTQSPTHLIKTRGQQVTLRCSSQSGHNTVSWYQQALGQGPQFIFQYYREEENGRGNFPPRFSGLQFPNYSSELNVNALELDDSALYLCASSSYRVPGELFFGEGSRLTVL.

The gene calls are TRBV5-1 and TRBJ1-4; 7 bases align to TRBD1. Trimming cost V 4 bases and J 7 bases; bases outside gene matches: 10. Germline assignment: CDR1 SGHRS and CDR2 YFSETQ. This CDR3 comprises 15 residues. As DNA, the CDR3 is TGCGCCAGCAGCCCGAGGCCAGGGGGTTTTGAAAAACTGTTTTTT. Protein: CASSPRPGGFEKLFF.

The chain employs TRBV9 and TRBJ1-1; D not certain. Germline V gene lookup returns CDR1 SGDLS and CDR2 YYNGEE. V dropped 4 bases and J dropped 5 bases, with 12 bases sitting between them. The length of the CDR3 is 13 residues. The CDR3 is CASSTRPGTEAFF. The CDR3 DNA reads as TGTGCCAGCAGCACCCGTCCCGGGACTGAAGCTTTCTTT.

The chain carries TRBV7-9 and TRBJ2-3, with 11 bases that match TRBD2. V was pared by 5 bases and J by 4 bases, with 8 bases of the junction left unmatched. The CDR3 is 16 residues long. CDR1 SEHNR and CDR2 FQNEAQ come from the germline V gene (reference sequence). This chain's CDR3 is CASSQRGTSGSDTQYF. The CDR3 DNA sequence: TGTGCCAGCAGCCAAAGAGGGACTAGCGGATCAGATACGCAGTATTTT.

CDR3 loop: CASSEGSRGNQPQHF. The CDR3 DNA follows: TGTGCCAGCAGTGAAGGATCACGGGGCAATCAGCCCCAGCATTTT. V gene TRBV6-1 combines with J gene TRBJ1-5, with D unresolved. This CDR3 contains 15 residues. Trimming removed 1 base from V and 2 bases from J, with 9 bases in between. Germline V CDR1 and CDR2: MNHNS, SASEGT.

The chain uses TRBV5-4 and TRBJ2-2; no firm D call. This CDR3 is 13 amino acids long. Deletions cut 6 bases from V and 4 bases from J, with 10 bases between. Germline V lookup: CDR1 SGHNT, CDR2 YYREEE (reference sequence). CDR3 DNA sequence: TGTGCCAGCACCCTAACGAGCACCGGGGAGCTGTTTTTT. Encoded protein: CASTLTSTGELFF.

The chain couples TRBV15 to TRBJ2-1; D gene ambiguous. V lost 0 bases to trimming and J lost 10 bases, with 7 bases between them. The CDR3 runs to 12 residues. CDR1 and CDR2 from the germline V gene are LNHNV and YYDKDF (reference sequence). The CDR3 nucleotides read TGTGCCACCAGCAGAGAGTTGTGGGAGCAGTTCTTC. This codes for CATSRELWEQFF. Full variable domain (remainder filled in from reference TRBV15 and TRBJ2-1): DAMVIQNPRYQVTQFGKPVTLSCSQTLNHNVMYWYQQKSSQAPKLLFHYYDKDFNNEADTPDNFQSRRPNTSFCFLDIRSPGLGDTAMYLCATSRELWEQFFGPGTRLTVL.

The gene calls are TRBV29-1 and TRBJ2-1, with 8 nucleotides matching TRBD2. The germline gives CDR1 SQVTM, CDR2 ANQGSEA. V trimming: 2 bases; J trimming: 6 bases; junction bases outside the gene matches: 6. This CDR3 has 14 amino acids. The CDR3 reads CSVESREGSNEQFF. The CDR3 nucleotides are TGCAGCGTTGAATCCCGGGAGGGTTCCAATGAGCAGTTCTTC.

V usage is TRBV7-8 and J usage is TRBJ1-4; tentative D call: TRBD1 (5 bases). CDR1 and CDR2 from the germline V gene are SGHVS and FQNEAQ. With 6 bases removed from V and 4 bases from J, the gap between germline ends came to 18 bases. CDR3 length: 16 residues. CDR3 sequence: CASSPTTGTLNEKLFF. CDR3 sequence (DNA): TGTGCCAGCAGTCCAACAACCGGGACTCTTAATGAAAAACTGTTTTTT.

This chain joins TRBV18 and TRBJ2-5; maybe TRBD2 (6 bases). CDR1 and CDR2 (germline): KGHSH, LQKENI. The CDR3 runs 15 residues. The ends were cut back, 4 bases at V and 6 bases at J, with 18 bases in the middle. The DNA for the CDR3 is TGTGCCAGCTCACGGTGGCAGGGAGGTCAAAAGACCCAGTACTTC. It translates to CASSRWQGGQKTQYF.

V is TRBV5-1 and J is TRBJ1-4; no definite D call. This CDR3 region has 14 residues. Germline assignment: CDR1 SGHRS and CDR2 YFSETQ. V lost 0 bases and J lost 5, with 8 bases in between. The chain's CDR3 is CASSLGAPNEKLFF. The CDR3 DNA is TGCGCCAGCAGCTTGGGTGCACCGAATGAAAAACTGTTTTTT.

The V and J genes are TRBV6-1 and TRBJ1-5, with D perhaps TRBD1 (5 bases). From germline, CDR1 is MNHNS and CDR2 SASEGT. The V and J ends lost 5 bases and 9 bases respectively, with 14 bases between them. The CDR3 contains 13 residues. CDR3 bases: TGTGCCAGCAGTCCGGGACCGCCTCGGCCCCAGCATTTT. Translated, it gives CASSPGPPRPQHF.

This chain joins TRBV5-4 and TRBJ2-1, with D unresolved. V shed 4 bases and J shed 0 bases, with 5 bases lying between them. The germline CDR1 and CDR2 sequences are SGHNT and YYREEE (reference sequence). The CDR3 contains 13 residues. CDR3 sequence (DNA): TGTGCCAGCAGCGTTCCCTCCTACAATGAGCAGTTCTTC. It is translated as CASSVPSYNEQFF.

The gene calls are TRBV15 and TRBJ1-5; D is undetermined. Germline V gene sequence: CDR1 LNHNV, CDR2 YYDKDF (reference sequence). The CDR3 has 15 residues. The V gene lost 0 bases and the J gene lost 7 bases, with 13 bases spanning the gap. CDR3 DNA: TGTGCCACCAGCAGAGATTCGGCCTCGGGGCAGCCCCAGCATTTT. Protein sequence: CATSRDSASGQPQHF.